Below, 2 T cell receptor beta chains from the same sample are listed, as sequenced in a study of human T cells and chemical hapten exposure. TCRdb analysed the RACE reads with MiXCR anew, one entry per CDR3 protein. The table has tens of thousands of distinct CDR3 sequences, around 6.6% seen once. As for time point: pre-sensitization, week 0. As for treatment: therapeutic diphenylcyclopropenone sensitization with weekly scalp DPC. Specimen: whole blood, collected in connection with sensitization to the hapten diphenylcyclopropenone (DPC). The receptor source for this set is a woman in her twenties or thirties with alopecia areata. Some clones in this sample may be carry-over from other donors' samples.

Notes on this clonotype: A much larger clone sits a single nucleotide away, making a read error possible. J is TRBJ2-7 and V is TRBV6-6; D unresolved. The CDR3 has 11 amino acids. The V gene's germline CDR1 is MNHNY and CDR2 SVGAGI (reference sequence). The CDR3 here is CVTLRAYEQYF. For the CDR3, the DNA is TGTGTCACCCTCCGAGCCTACGAGCAGTACTTC.

This clonotype was recorded many times. DNA of the CDR3: TGTGCCAGCAGCTTTCAAGCGAGCACAGATACGCAGTATTTT. This codes for CASSFQASTDTQYF. The chain couples TRBV7-2 to TRBJ2-3; D call uncertain. Germline V CDR1 and CDR2: SGHTA, FQGNSA. The V gene lost 3 bases and the J gene lost 0 bases, with 7 bases spanning the gap. The CDR3 has 14 residues.